The rows below give T cell receptor beta chains drawn from one sample of a study of blood T cells in healthy people across ages. MiXCR, run by TCRdb on the 5' RACE reads, gives a single entry per CDR3 protein. The sample lists some 940,000 distinct CDR3 sequences, almost 30% occurring once. This same sample was also taken into another study, of T cells of mothers and their children.

The sample comprised blood. The source is a woman aged 40 to 50 in good health. Both conserved end residues are part of each CDR3. A D gene is named only where the DNA matches it firmly. Size values are once, few and many counts, or a class for expanded clones, and some rows have none.

NA,NA,TRBJ1-2,TRBV6-5,CASRPQGSCYGYTF,TGTGCCAGCAGACCCCAAGGATCCTGCTATGGCTACACCTTC
NA,TRBD1,TRBJ1-2,TRBV4-2,CASSQYRDRGPLYGYTF,TGTGCCAGCAGCCAATACCGGGACAGGGGACCACTCTATGGCTACACCTTC
few,NA,TRBJ1-1,TRBV14,CASSLGSTLNTEAFF,TGTGCCAGCAGCCTTGGGTCAACCCTCAACACTGAAGCTTTCTTT
many,TRBD1,TRBJ2-5,TRBV29-1,CSVAGGLEGGETQYF,TGCAGCGTTGCAGGGGGCCTCGAAGGAGGGGAGACCCAGTACTTC
NA,NA,TRBJ1-1,TRBV9,CASSLFIGASAFF,TGTGCCAGCAGCCTATTTATTGGGGCGAGTGCTTTCTTT
NA,NA,TRBJ1-5,TRBV28,CASSLIDRSNQPQHF,TGTGCCAGCAGTTTGATTGACAGGAGCAATCAGCCCCAGCATTTT
few,NA,TRBJ2-1,TRBV28,CASSLLAREQFF,TGTGCCAGCAGTTTACTAGCCCGTGAGCAGTTCTTC
NA,NA,TRBJ1-1,TRBV20-1,CSAPSPRVNTEAFF,TGCAGTGCTCCCAGTCCCAGGGTGAACACTGAAGCTTTCTTT
many,TRBD1,TRBJ2-7,TRBV12-3/TRBV12-4,CASTTQGDSYEQYF,TGTGCCAGCACCACCCAAGGGGACAGCTACGAGCAGTACTTC
NA,TRBD2,TRBJ2-3,TRBV24-1,CATSDPTSGGTDTQYF,TGTGCCACCAGTGATCCGACTAGCGGGGGCACAGATACGCAGTATTTT
many,NA,TRBJ2-7,TRBV20-1,CSARVGVGSARGHEQYF,TGCAGTGCTAGAGTTGGGGTAGGAAGCGCCAGAGGTCACGAGCAGTACTTC
few,TRBD1,TRBJ2-1,TRBV3-1,CASSRGFPGQGRYNEQFF,TGTGCCAGCAGCCGCGGCTTCCCGGGACAGGGGCGCTACAATGAGCAGTTCTTC
NA,NA,TRBJ1-2,TRBV6-6,CASSYSGGPGNYGYTF,TGTGCCAGCAGTTACTCGGGGGGCCCCGGGAACTATGGCTACACCTTC
NA,TRBD2,TRBJ2-7,TRBV28,CASSPPLGSGGYYEQYF,TGTGCCAGCAGTCCCCCTTTGGGTAGCGGGGGATACTACGAGCAGTACTTC
few,NA,TRBJ2-5,TRBV11-1,CASSSLGTKETQYF,TGTGCCAGCAGCTCCCTCGGAACAAAAGAGACCCAGTACTTC
NA,NA,TRBJ1-2,TRBV7-9,CASSAASNYGYTF,TGTGCCAGCAGCGCCGCCTCTAACTATGGCTACACCTTC
many,TRBD2,TRBJ2-1,TRBV6-2/TRBV6-3,CASSSGGNNEQFF,TGTGCCAGCAGTAGCGGGGGGAACAATGAGCAGTTCTTC
NA,TRBD1,TRBJ2-7,TRBV6-5,CASSYVAGTGVHEQYF,TGTGCCAGCAGTTACGTCGCCGGGACAGGGGTACACGAGCAGTACTTC